This record concerns one T cell receptor (beta chain) sequence. The data derive from a study of blood T cell repertoires in COVID-19. The germline CDR1 and CDR2 sequences are GTSNPN and SVGIG (reference sequence). The CDR3 is made up of 13 amino acids. Losses at the gene ends were 2 bases for V and 7 bases for J; bases not matched to a gene: 5. The data were produced by immunoSEQ multiplex PCR, yet TCRdb's version contains in-frame clones alone and is incomplete. The sample lists 25,000 to 35,000 clones, around nine tenths occurring once. This TCR was recovered from a human donor in a cohort sampled during active COVID-19. The chain couples TRBV30 to TRBJ2-7, with 10 nucleotides matching TRBD1. The sequenced material came from peripheral blood. The CDR3 bases are TGTGCCTGGAGTCCAGACAGGGGGCGTGAGCAGTACTTC. This sequence encodes CAWSPDRGREQYF. Based on the CDR3 plus reference TRBV30 and TRBJ2-7, the full variable domain is SQTIHQWPATLVQPVGSPLSLECTVEGTSNPNLYWYRQAAGRGLQLLFYSVGIGQISSEVPQNLSASRPQDRQFILSSKKLLLSDSGFYLCAWSPDRGREQYFGPGTRLTVT.